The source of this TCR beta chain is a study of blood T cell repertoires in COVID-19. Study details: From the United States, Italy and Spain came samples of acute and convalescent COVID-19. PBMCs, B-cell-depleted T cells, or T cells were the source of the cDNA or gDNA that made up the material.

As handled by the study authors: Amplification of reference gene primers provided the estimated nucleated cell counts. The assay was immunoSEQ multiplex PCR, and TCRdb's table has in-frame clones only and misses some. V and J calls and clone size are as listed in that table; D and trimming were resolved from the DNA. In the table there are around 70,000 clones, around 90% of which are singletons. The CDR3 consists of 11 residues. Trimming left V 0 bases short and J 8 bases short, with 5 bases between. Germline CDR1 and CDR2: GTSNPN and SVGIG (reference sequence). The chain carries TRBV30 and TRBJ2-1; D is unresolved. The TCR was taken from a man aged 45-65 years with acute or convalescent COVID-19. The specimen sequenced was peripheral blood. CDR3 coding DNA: TGTGCCTGGAGTGTAAGCCATGAGCAGTTCTTC. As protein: CAWSVSHEQFF. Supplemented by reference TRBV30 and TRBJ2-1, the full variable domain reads SQTIHQWPATLVQPVGSPLSLECTVEGTSNPNLYWYRQAAGRGLQLLFYSVGIGQISSEVPQNLSASRPQDRQFILSSKKLLLSDSGFYLCAWSVSHEQFFGPGTRLTVL.